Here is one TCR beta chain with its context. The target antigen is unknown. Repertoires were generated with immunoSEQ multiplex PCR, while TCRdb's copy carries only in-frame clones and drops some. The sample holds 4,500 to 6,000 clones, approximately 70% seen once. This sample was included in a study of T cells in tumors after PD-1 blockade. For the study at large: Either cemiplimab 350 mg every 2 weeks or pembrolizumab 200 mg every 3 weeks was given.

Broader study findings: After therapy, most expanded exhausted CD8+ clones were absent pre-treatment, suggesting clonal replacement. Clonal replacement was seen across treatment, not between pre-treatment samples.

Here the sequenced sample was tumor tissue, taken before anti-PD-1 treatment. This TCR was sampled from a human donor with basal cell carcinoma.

The CDR3 DNA sequence: TGTGCCATCAGTGAAAAAGGGTACGGGACTGAAGCTTTCTTT. Residues: CAISEKGYGTEAFF. The rearrangement links TRBV10-3 to TRBJ1-1; D is uncertain. The germline V gene has CDR1 ENHRY and CDR2 SYGVKD. Deletions cut 3 bases from V and 5 bases from J, with 13 bases between. This CDR3 has 14 residues.